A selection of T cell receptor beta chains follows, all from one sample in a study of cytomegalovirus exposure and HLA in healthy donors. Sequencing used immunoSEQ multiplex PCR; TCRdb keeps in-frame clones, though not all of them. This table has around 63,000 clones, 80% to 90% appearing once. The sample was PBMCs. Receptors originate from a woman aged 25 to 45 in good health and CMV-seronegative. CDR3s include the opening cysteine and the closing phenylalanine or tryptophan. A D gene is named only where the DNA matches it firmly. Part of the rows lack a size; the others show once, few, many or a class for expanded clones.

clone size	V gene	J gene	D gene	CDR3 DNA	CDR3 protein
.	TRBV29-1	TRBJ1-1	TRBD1	TGCAGCTACAGGGGAGAGAACACTGAAGCTTTCTTT	CSYRGENTEAFF
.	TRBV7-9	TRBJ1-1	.	TGTGCCAGCAGCTCCTCTGGCGGGGAAGCTTTCTTT	CASSSSGGEAFF
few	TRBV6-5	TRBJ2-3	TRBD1	TGTGCCAGCAGTTACCCGACAGGGGCCCCAGATACGCAGTATTTT	CASSYPTGAPDTQYF
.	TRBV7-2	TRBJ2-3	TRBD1	TGTGCCAGCAGCCGGGACAGGGAGGGAGATACGCAGTATTTT	CASSRDREGDTQYF
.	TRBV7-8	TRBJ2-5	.	TGTGCCAGCAGGGAGGACCCAGGGGGGTACCAAGAGACCCAGTACTTC	CASREDPGGYQETQYF
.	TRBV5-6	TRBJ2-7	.	TGTGCCAGCAGCCCTAGCGTGCCCTACGAGCAGTACTTC	CASSPSVPYEQYF
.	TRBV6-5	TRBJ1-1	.	TGTGCCAGCAGCCCTGACAGAGGGAACACTGAAGCTTTCTTT	CASSPDRGNTEAFF
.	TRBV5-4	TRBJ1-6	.	TGTGCCAGCAGCTTGGATGTGGCCAAATCGACACCCCTCCACTTT	CASSLDVAKSTPLHF
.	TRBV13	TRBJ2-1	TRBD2	TGTGCCAGCAGCCTCTGGGCTAGCGGGGGGCTCAAAAACTACAATGAGCAGTTCTTC	CASSLWASGGLKNYNEQFF
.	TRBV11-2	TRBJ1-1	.	TGTGCCAGCAGCTTAGGTCCCGGCCCGAGACAGTCGAACACTGAAGCTTTCTTT	CASSLGPGPRQSNTEAFF
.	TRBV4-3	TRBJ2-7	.	TGCGCCAGCAGCCCTATCCGGGGAGAAACCTACGAGCAGTACTTC	CASSPIRGETYEQYF
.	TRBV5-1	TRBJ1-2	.	TGCGCCAGCAGCTTGGCCCCCCTAACTCGACATGGCTCGGAGGGGGGCTACACCTTC	CASSLAPLTRHGSEGGYTF
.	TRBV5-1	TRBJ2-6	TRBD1	TGCGCCAGCAGCCGGGACAGGGAACGCTCTGGGGCCAACGTCCTGACTTTC	CASSRDRERSGANVLTF
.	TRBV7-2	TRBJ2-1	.	TGTGCCAGCAGCTTAGAAGTCAGCTCCTACAATGAGCAGTTCTTC	CASSLEVSSYNEQFF
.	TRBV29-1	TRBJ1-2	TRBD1	TGCAGCGTTGAAGAACGGGACAGTATACCTAACTATGGCTACACCTTC	CSVEERDSIPNYGYTF
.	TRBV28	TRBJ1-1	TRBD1	TGTGCCAGCAGTTTACGCCCTTCCTCCGGGACAGGCAGACAAACTGAAGCTTTCTTT	CASSLRPSSGTGRQTEAFF
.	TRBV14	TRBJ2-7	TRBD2	TGTGCCAGCAGCCATTATAGCGGGGAGCCCTACGAGCAGTACTTC	CASSHYSGEPYEQYF
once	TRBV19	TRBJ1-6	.	TGTGCCAGTAGCCGGACAGAGCTCTATAATTCACCCCTCCACTTT	CASSRTELYNSPLHF
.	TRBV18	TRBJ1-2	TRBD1	TGTGCCAGCTCACCTGGGACAGGGGTTATCTATGGCTACACCTTC	CASSPGTGVIYGYTF
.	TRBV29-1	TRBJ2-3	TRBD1	TGCAGCGCCTTAGACTGGAGGGTTGGACAGGGTTTTTCCACAGATACGCAGTATTTT	CSALDWRVGQGFSTDTQYF
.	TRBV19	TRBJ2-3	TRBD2	TGTGCCAGTAGTATTCGACTAGCGGGGGGACCAGATACGCAGTATTTT	CASSIRLAGGPDTQYF
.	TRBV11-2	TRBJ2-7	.	TGTGCCAGCAGCTTAGGACTAGATCACGAGCAGTACTTC	CASSLGLDHEQYF
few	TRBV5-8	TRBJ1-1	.	TGTGCCAGCAGCTTATTTGGACTCCACACTGAAGCTTTCTTT	CASSLFGLHTEAFF
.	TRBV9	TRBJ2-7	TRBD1	TGTGCCAGCAGCGTAGGAGGGACAGGGACCTACGAGCAGTACTTC	CASSVGGTGTYEQYF
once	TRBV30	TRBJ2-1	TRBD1	TGTGCCTGGGCGACAGGGTTTACGGATGAGCAGTTCTTC	CAWATGFTDEQFF
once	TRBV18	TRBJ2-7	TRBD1	TGTGCCAGCTCACCCGGACAGGGCACCTACGAGCAGTACTTC	CASSPGQGTYEQYF
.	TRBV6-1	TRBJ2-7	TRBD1	TGTGCCAGCAGTGCGCCCGGGACAGGGAGGCGCTACGAGCAGTACTTC	CASSAPGTGRRYEQYF
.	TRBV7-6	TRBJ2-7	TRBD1	TGTGCCAGCAGCTTACGGACAGGGTATCCCTACGAGCAGTACTTC	CASSLRTGYPYEQYF
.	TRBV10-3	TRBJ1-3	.	TGTGCCATCAGCGTACATACAGGGAGCTTTGGAAACACCATATATTTT	CAISVHTGSFGNTIYF
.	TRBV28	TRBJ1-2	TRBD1	TGTGCCAGCAGTTCCAGGGGGAATGGCTACACCTTC	CASSSRGNGYTF
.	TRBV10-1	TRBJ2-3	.	TGCGCCACCGACGAAGGGGATAGCACAGATACGCAGTATTTT	CATDEGDSTDTQYF
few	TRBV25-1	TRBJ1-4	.	TGTGCCAGCAGCTATACAGGGTATGAAAAACTGTTTTTT	CASSYTGYEKLFF
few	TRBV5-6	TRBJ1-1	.	TGTGCCAGCAGACAAACAGGGTCGACTGAAGCTTTCTTT	CASRQTGSTEAFF
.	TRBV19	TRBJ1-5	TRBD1	TGTGCCTCTGCACGACAGGGGGCTTATAGCAATCAGCCCCAGCATTTT	CASARQGAYSNQPQHF